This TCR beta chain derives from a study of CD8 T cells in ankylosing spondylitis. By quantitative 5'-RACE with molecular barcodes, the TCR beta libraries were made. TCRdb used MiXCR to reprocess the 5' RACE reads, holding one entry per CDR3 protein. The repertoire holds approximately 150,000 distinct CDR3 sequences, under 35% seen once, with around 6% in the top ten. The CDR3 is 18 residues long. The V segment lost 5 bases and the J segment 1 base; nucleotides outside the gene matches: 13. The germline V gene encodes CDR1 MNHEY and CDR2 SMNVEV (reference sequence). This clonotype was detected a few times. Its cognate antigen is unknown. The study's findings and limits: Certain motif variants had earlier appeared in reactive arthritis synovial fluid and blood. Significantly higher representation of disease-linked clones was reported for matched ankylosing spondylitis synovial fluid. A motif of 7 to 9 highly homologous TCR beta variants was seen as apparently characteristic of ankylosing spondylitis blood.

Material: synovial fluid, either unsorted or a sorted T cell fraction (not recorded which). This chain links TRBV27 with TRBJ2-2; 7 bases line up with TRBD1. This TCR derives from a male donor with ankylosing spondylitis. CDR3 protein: CASSHRLTGVGNTGELFF. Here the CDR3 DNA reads TGTGCCAGCAGTCACAGATTAACAGGGGTTGGGAACACCGGGGAGCTGTTTTTT.